These 5 T cell receptor beta chains came from one sample sequenced in a study of T cells in Graves' hyperthyroidism and ophthalmopathy. Amplification of TCR beta CDR3 regions was performed using RNA transcripts as template. TCR CDR3 regions were first amplified by RT-PCR with HTBI primers. Each CDR3 protein gets one entry after TCRdb re-called the multiplex PCR reads with MiXCR. This repertoire shows 250,000 to 350,000 distinct CDR3 sequences, roughly 15% found once; its top ten account for 33%. Sequencing was performed on blood. These receptors were taken from a man younger than 40 with Graves' hyperthyroidism.

This clonotype was found many times. This likely comes from a read error, as the CDR3 has no conserved phenylalanine or tryptophan at its end. Written as DNA, the CDR3 is TGTGCCAGCAGTTCCATAGGACAGGGGAAGAGGAACACTGAAGCTTTCTCT. This encodes CASSSIGQGKRNTEAFS. J is TRBJ1-1 and V is TRBV28, with 9 positions matching TRBD1. The CDR3 length is 17 residues. V trimming: 4 bases; J trimming: 1 base; junction bases outside the gene matches: 10. Germline V CDR1 and CDR2: MDHEN, SYDVKM.

V gene TRBV9 combines with J gene TRBJ1-2, with a tentative D call TRBD1 (6 bases). This CDR3 comprises 13 residues. V dropped 1 base and J dropped 5 bases, with 9 bases sitting between them. Germline CDR1 reads SGDLS; CDR2 reads YYNGEE. The CDR3 is CASSVQGRYGYTF. CDR3 sequence (DNA): TGTGCCAGCAGCGTACAGGGGAGGTATGGCTACACCTTC.

There are a few counts of this clonotype. V gene TRBV6-6 combines with J gene TRBJ1-6; tentative D call: TRBD1 (5 bases). CDR3 length: 14 residues. Germline V gene lookup returns CDR1 MNHNY and CDR2 SVGAGI (reference sequence). V was shortened by 2 bases and J by 6 bases, with 8 bases between the two germline ends. This CDR3 reads CASSYRQGNSPLHF. Here the CDR3 DNA reads TGTGCCAGCAGTTACCGGCAGGGTAATTCACCCCTCCACTTT.

Ten or more counts support this clonotype. This chain joins TRBV5-1 and TRBJ1-1; D is ambiguous. Germline CDR1 SGHRS, CDR2 YFSETQ. V was trimmed by 1 base and J by 5 bases, leaving 18 bases between them. The CDR3 loop spans 16 amino acids. CDR3 sequence (DNA): TGCGCCAGCAGCTTGATTTGGGGAGCAACGAGGACTGAAGCTTTCTTT. It translates to CASSLIWGATRTEAFF.

The rearrangement joins TRBV25-1 to TRBJ1-6; D possibly corresponds to TRBD1 (5 bases). V was cut by 5 bases and J by 7 bases, with 9 bases left in between. CDR3 length: 13 amino acids. Germline V gene lookup returns CDR1 MGHDK and CDR2 SYGVNS. The CDR3 is CASSQGLNSPLHF. The CDR3, as DNA: TGTGCCAGCAGTCAGGGACTGAATTCACCCCTCCACTTT. Full variable domain (outside the CDR3, taken from reference TRBV25-1 and TRBJ1-6): EADIYQTPRYLVIGTGKKITLECSQTMGHDKMYWYQQDPGMELHLIHYSYGVNSTEKGDLSSESTVSRIRTEHFPLTLESARPSHTSQYLCASSQGLNSPLHFGNGTRLTVT.